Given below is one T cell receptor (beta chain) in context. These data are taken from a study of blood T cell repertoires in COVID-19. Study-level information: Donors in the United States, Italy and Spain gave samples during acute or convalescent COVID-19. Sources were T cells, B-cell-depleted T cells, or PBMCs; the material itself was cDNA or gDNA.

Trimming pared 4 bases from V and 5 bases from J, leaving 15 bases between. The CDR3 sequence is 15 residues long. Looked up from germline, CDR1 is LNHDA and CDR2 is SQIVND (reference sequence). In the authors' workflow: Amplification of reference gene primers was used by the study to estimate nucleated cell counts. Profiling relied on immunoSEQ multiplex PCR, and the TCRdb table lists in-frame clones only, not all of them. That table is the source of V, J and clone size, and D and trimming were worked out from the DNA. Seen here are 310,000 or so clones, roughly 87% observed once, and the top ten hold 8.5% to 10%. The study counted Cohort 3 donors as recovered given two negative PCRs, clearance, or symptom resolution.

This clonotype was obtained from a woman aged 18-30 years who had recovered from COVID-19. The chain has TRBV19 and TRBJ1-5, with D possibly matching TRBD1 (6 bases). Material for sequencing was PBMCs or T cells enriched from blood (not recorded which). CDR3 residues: CASSNPGEQDQPQHF. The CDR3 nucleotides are TGTGCCAGTAGTAACCCAGGGGAACAAGATCAGCCCCAGCATTTT.